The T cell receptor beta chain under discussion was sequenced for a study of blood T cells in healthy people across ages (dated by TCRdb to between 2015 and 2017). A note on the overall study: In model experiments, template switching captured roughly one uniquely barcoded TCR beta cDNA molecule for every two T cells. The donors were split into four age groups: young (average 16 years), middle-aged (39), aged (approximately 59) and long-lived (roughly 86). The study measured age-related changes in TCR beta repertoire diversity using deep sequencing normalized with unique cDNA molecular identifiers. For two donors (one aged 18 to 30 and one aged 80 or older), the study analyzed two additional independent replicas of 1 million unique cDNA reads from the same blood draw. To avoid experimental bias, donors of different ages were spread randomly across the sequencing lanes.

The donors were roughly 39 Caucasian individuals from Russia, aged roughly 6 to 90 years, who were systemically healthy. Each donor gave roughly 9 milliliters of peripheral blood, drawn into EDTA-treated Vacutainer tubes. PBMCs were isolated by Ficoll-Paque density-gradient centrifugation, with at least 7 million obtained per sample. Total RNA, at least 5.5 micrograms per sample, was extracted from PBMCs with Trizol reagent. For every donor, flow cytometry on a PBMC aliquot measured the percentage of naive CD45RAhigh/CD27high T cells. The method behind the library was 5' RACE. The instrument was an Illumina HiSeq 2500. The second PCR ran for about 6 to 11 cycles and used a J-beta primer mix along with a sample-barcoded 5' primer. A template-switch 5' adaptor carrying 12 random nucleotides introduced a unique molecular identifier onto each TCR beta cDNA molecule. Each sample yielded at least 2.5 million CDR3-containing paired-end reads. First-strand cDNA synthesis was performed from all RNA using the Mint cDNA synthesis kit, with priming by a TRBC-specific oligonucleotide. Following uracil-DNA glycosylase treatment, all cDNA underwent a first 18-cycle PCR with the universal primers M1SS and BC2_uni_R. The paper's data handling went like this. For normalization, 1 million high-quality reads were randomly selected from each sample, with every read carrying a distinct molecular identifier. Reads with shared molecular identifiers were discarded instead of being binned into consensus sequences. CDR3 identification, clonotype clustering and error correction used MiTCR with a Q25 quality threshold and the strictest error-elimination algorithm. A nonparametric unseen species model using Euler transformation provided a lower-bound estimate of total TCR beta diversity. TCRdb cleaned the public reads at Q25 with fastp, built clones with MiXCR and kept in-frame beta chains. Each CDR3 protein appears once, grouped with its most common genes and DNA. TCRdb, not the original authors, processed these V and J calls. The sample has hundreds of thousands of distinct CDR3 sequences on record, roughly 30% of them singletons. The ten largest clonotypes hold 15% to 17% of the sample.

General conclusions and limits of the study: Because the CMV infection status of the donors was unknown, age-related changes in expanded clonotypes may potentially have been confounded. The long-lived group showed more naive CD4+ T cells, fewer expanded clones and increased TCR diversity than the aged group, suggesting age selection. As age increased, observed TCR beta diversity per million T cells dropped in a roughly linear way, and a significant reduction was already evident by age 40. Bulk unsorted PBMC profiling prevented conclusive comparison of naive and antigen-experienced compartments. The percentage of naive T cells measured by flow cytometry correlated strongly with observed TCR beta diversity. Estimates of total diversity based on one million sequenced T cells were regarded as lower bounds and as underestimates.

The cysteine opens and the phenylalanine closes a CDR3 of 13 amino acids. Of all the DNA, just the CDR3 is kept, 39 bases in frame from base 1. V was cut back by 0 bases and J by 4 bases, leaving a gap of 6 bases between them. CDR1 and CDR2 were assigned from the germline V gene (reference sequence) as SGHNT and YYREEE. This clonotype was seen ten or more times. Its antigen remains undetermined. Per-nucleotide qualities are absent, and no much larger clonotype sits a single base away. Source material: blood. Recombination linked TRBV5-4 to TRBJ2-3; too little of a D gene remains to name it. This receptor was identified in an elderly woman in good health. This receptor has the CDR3 CASSLGVADTQYF. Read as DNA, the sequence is TGTGCCAGCAGCTTGGGGGTCGCAGATACGCAGTATTTT.